These 21 T cell receptor beta chains were sequenced from one sample in a study of cytomegalovirus exposure and HLA in healthy donors. The PCR made use of 60 Vbeta and 13 Jbeta primers. Repertoires were generated with immunoSEQ multiplex PCR, while TCRdb's copy carries only in-frame clones and drops some. In the table there are about 120,000 clones, around three quarters of which are singletons. Sequencing was performed on PBMCs. The receptor source for this set is a male donor in good health and CMV-seropositive.

Details on this clone: Germline is not matched at one junction end, which may reflect a read error. The chain combines TRBV7-9 with TRBJ2-2; D possibly corresponds to TRBD2 (6 bases). This CDR3 is 13 amino acids long. Germline assignment: CDR1 SEHNR and CDR2 FQNEAQ (reference sequence). The CDR3 DNA reads as TGTTCCAGCAGCCACAGACTAGCCGGGGAGCTGTTTTTT. Protein product: CSSSHRLAGELFF.

Remarks on this clone: Sequence at one end of the junction differs from germline and may be a read error. The V and J genes are TRBV7-9 and TRBJ2-3, with TRBD2 identical over 9 bases. CDR1 and CDR2 from the germline V gene are SEHNR and FQNEAQ (reference sequence). The CDR3 consists of 19 residues. The CDR3 here is CSSSLVGLAGLPSTDTQYF. As DNA, the CDR3 is TGTTCCAGCAGCTTAGTCGGGCTAGCGGGGCTCCCTTCCACAGATACGCAGTATTTT.

V is TRBV18 and J is TRBJ2-7, with D possibly TRBD1 on 6 matching bases. This CDR3 contains 15 residues. The V end lost 1 base, the J end lost 7 bases, and 17 bases lay between the germline ends. Looked up from germline, CDR1 is KGHSH and CDR2 is LQKENI. The CDR3 DNA reads as TGTGCCAGCTCACCACTCTCCAGGGGAGAGAGGGAGCAGTACTTC. This codes for CASSPLSRGEREQYF.

The rearrangement uses TRBV7-6 and TRBJ1-6; D is uncertain. CDR1 and CDR2 (germline): SGHVS, FNYEAQ. V dropped 7 bases and J dropped 12 bases, with 19 bases sitting between them. The length of the CDR3 is 14 residues. The CDR3 is CASTPTGIWGPLHF. As DNA, the CDR3 is TGTGCCAGCACACCGACCGGGATTTGGGGACCCCTCCACTTT.

In its sample, this clone was seen a few times. This chain uses TRBV28 with TRBJ1-5; 11 bases match TRBD1. This CDR3 spans 17 amino acids. V dropped 2 bases and J dropped 3; count of bases not matched to a gene: 6. Germline V gene sequence: CDR1 MDHEN, CDR2 SYDVKM. The CDR3 loop is CASSLMGQGVFNQPQHF. The CDR3 bases are TGTGCCAGCAGTTTAATGGGACAGGGGGTTTTCAATCAGCCCCAGCATTTT. The whole variable domain, filled in from reference TRBV28 and TRBJ1-5, reads DVKVTQSSRYLVKRTGEKVFLECVQDMDHENMFWYRQDPGLGLRLIYFSYDVKMKEKGDIPEGYSVSREKKERFSLILESASTNQTSMYLCASSLMGQGVFNQPQHFGDGTRLSIL.

The chain couples TRBV29-1 to TRBJ2-5; a possible D gene is TRBD1 (6 bases). Germline assignment: CDR1 SQVTM and CDR2 ANQGSEA. The V gene lost 6 bases and the J gene lost 2 bases, with 10 bases spanning the gap. CDR3 length: 12 residues. CDR3 residues: CSVGQKQETQYF. The CDR3 DNA sequence: TGCAGCGTAGGACAGAAACAAGAGACCCAGTACTTC.

The rearrangement joins TRBV29-1 to TRBJ2-3; 7 nucleotides align to TRBD2. The germline V gene encodes CDR1 SQVTM and CDR2 ANQGSEA. The CDR3 length is 17 residues. Trimming at V came to 1 base and at J to 3 bases, leaving 13 bases not matched to a gene. DNA for the CDR3: TGCAGCGTTGAAGGCCTCCTAGCGGAAAAACGGACAGATACGCAGTATTTT. Its translation: CSVEGLLAEKRTDTQYF.

This clone was detected only a few times. The chain carries TRBV28 and TRBJ1-2; unclear D gene. This CDR3 spans 12 amino acids. V was pared by 2 bases and J by 8 bases, with 9 bases between. Germline V gives CDR1 MDHEN, CDR2 SYDVKM. The chain's CDR3 is CASSLPPKGYTF. The CDR3 DNA reads as TGTGCCAGCAGTTTACCCCCAAAAGGCTACACCTTC.

This clone has a handful of counts. The chain is built from TRBV28 and TRBJ1-4; weak D call: TRBD1 (6 bases). CDR3 length equals 14 residues. Looked up from germline, CDR1 is MDHEN and CDR2 is SYDVKM. Trimming shortened V by 6 bases and J by 4 bases, and 12 bases separated the two germline ends. This CDR3 reads CASSPDSINEKLFF. The CDR3 DNA reads TGTGCCAGCAGCCCGGACAGCATTAATGAAAAACTGTTTTTT. Drawing the rest from reference TRBV28 and TRBJ1-4, the complete variable domain is DVKVTQSSRYLVKRTGEKVFLECVQDMDHENMFWYRQDPGLGLRLIYFSYDVKMKEKGDIPEGYSVSREKKERFSLILESASTNQTSMYLCASSPDSINEKLFFGSGTQLSVL.

The V call is TRBV19, the J call TRBJ2-7; maybe TRBD1 (6 bases). V was cut by 6 bases and J by 4 bases, with 19 bases left in between. Germline CDR1 reads LNHDA; CDR2 reads SQIVND (reference sequence). This CDR3 is built from 15 residues. This CDR3 reads CASSRTPQGPYEQYF. The CDR3 bases are TGTGCCAGTAGCCGAACCCCTCAGGGGCCTTACGAGCAGTACTTC.

The genes are TRBV5-1 and TRBJ2-1; unclear D gene. Per germline, CDR1 SGHRS and CDR2 YFSETQ. The ends were cut back, 0 bases at V and 0 bases at J, with 7 bases in the middle. This CDR3 region has 15 residues. The CDR3: CASSLAGPSYNEQFF. CDR3 nucleotide sequence: TGCGCCAGCAGCTTGGCGGGTCCCTCCTACAATGAGCAGTTCTTC.

The rearrangement uses TRBV5-4 and TRBJ2-5, with 9 bases identical to TRBD1. V was pared by 4 bases and J by 3 bases, with 4 bases of the junction left unmatched. Germline V gives CDR1 SGHNT, CDR2 YYREEE (reference sequence). This CDR3 comprises 14 residues. The CDR3 loop is CASSGRTGEETQYF. CDR3 DNA sequence: TGTGCCAGCAGCGGTCGGACAGGGGAAGAGACCCAGTACTTC.

The chain uses TRBV27 and TRBJ2-1; 13 bases line up with TRBD2. This CDR3 comprises 19 residues. CDR1 and CDR2 (germline): MNHEY, SMNVEV (reference sequence). V lost 3 bases and J lost 7; bases outside the gene matches: 15. The CDR3 loop reads CASSFLGTSGIKFRNEQFF. In DNA, the CDR3 is TGTGCCAGCAGTTTTCTAGGGACTAGCGGGATTAAGTTCAGGAATGAGCAGTTCTTC.

The chain links TRBV18 to TRBJ2-2, with TRBD1 as a possible D gene (5 bases). There are 14 residues in the CDR3. CDR1 and CDR2 (germline): KGHSH, LQKENI. V lost 2 bases and J lost 5, with 9 bases in between. The CDR3 region has the DNA TGTGCCAGCTCACCATCAGGGTGGACCGGGGAGCTGTTTTTT. Translated, it gives CASSPSGWTGELFF.

The chain joins TRBV28 to TRBJ1-1; tentatively, D is TRBD1 (5 bases). Trimming pared 9 bases from V and 1 base from J, leaving 15 bases between. The length of the CDR3 is 14 residues. Germline CDR1 is MDHEN and CDR2 is SYDVKM. CDR3 protein: CASQAGGGNTEAFF. The CDR3 DNA follows: TGTGCCAGTCAAGCCGGGGGGGGGAACACTGAAGCTTTCTTT.

The CDR3 loop is CASSPRTGNNSPLHF. CDR3 coding DNA: TGCGCCAGCAGCCCCCGGACAGGGAATAATTCACCCCTCCACTTT. The gene calls are TRBV5-1 and TRBJ1-6, with TRBD1 matching 8 bases. Trimming at V came to 4 bases and at J to 5 bases, leaving 5 bases not matched to a gene. Germline loops: CDR1 SGHRS, CDR2 YFSETQ. The CDR3 consists of 15 residues.

CDR3 amino acids: CASSPVGGVNTGELFF. The CDR3 nucleotides are TGTGCCAGCAGCCCTGTGGGGGGGGTGAACACCGGGGAGCTGTTTTTT. The chain carries TRBV5-4 and TRBJ2-2; 7 nucleotides agree with TRBD2. Per germline, CDR1 SGHNT and CDR2 YYREEE (reference sequence). V dropped 4 bases and J dropped 1; count of bases not matched to a gene: 7. This CDR3 is 16 amino acids long.

The count of this clone is one. This rearrangement joins TRBV4-1 to TRBJ1-1; 9 positions agree with TRBD1. The germline gives CDR1 MGHRA, CDR2 YSYEKL. The CDR3 extends over 15 amino acids. V trimming: 0 bases; J trimming: 5 bases; junction bases outside the gene matches: 4. The CDR3 loop reads CASSQDKTGGTEAFF. The CDR3 coding sequence is TGCGCCAGCAGCCAAGATAAGACAGGGGGTACTGAAGCTTTCTTT.

The chain couples TRBV14 to TRBJ2-1, with 7 bases that match TRBD2. The length of the CDR3 is 12 residues. The germline V gene has CDR1 SGHDN and CDR2 FVKESK. J gave up 6 bases and V 4 bases, and 0 bases lay outside the gene matches. The CDR3 sequence is CASSRGGNEQFF. DNA of the CDR3: TGTGCCAGCAGCCGGGGGGGCAATGAGCAGTTCTTC.

This clone has just one count. This rearrangement joins TRBV10-1 to TRBJ1-4; D is unresolved. With 2 bases removed from V and 4 bases from J, the gap between germline ends came to 11 bases. The CDR3 is 15 amino acids. Germline V lookup: CDR1 WNHNN, CDR2 SYGVQD (reference sequence). Written as DNA, the CDR3 is TGCGCCAGCAGTGAGAAAGGAGGAAATAATGAAAAACTGTTTTTT. Residues: CASSEKGGNNEKLFF.

The V call is TRBV28, the J call TRBJ1-2; 8 nucleotides match TRBD1. The CDR3 has 15 residues. Looked up from germline, CDR1 is MDHEN and CDR2 is SYDVKM. With 5 bases clipped from V and 4 bases from J, the junction kept 9 bases outside the gene matches. The CDR3 region is CASSPDRGSGYGYTF. The DNA of the CDR3 is TGTGCCAGCAGTCCTGACAGGGGCTCGGGCTATGGCTACACCTTC.